A selection of T cell receptor beta chains follows, all from one sample in a study of identical twins. Each CDR3 protein gets one entry after TCRdb re-called the 5' RACE reads with MiXCR. The profile shows about 720,000 distinct CDR3 sequences, 15% to 20% of them singletons. The same data also contributed to another study, on T cells expressing NK-cell markers.

The specimen was PBMCs. The source of these receptors is a woman between 18 and 30 years old in good health. CDR3s include the opening cysteine and the closing phenylalanine or tryptophan. Fields, in order: J gene, D gene, V gene, clone size, CDR3 length, CDR3 DNA, CDR3 protein. The D gene is left open where the match is weak. Clone size is stated in some rows and not others, as once, few, many or a class when expanded.

TRBJ2-5 | . | TRBV20-1 | . | 13 | TGCAGTGCTGTTTTGGGACTGCGCGAGACCCAGTACTTC | CSAVLGLRETQYF
TRBJ2-2 | TRBD2 | TRBV20-1 | few | 17 | TGCAGTGCTAGCAGACTAGCGGGAGGGGTGAACACCGGGGAGCTGTTTTTT | CSASRLAGGVNTGELFF
TRBJ2-1 | . | TRBV6-2/TRBV6-3 | . | 13 | TGTGCCAGCGGGGCCCAAATGTACAGTGAGCAGTTCTTC | CASGAQMYSEQFF
TRBJ2-7 | . | TRBV20-1 | few | 11 | TGCAGTGCTAGGGTAGAGTACGAGCAGTACTTC | CSARVEYEQYF
TRBJ2-3 | . | TRBV20-1 | . | 13 | TGCAGTGCGGGAGTGAAGGGTGGGGATACGCAGTATTTT | CSAGVKGGDTQYF
TRBJ2-1 | . | TRBV18 | . | 15 | TGTGCCAGCTCACCTAGAGACAGGACTTACAATGAGCAGTTCTTC | CASSPRDRTYNEQFF
TRBJ2-1 | . | TRBV7-2 | . | 13 | TGTGCCAGCAGCCGCACCCAAACCAATGAGCAGTTCTTC | CASSRTQTNEQFF
TRBJ2-1 | . | TRBV6-5 | . | 11 | TGTGCCAGCCTCTCTGGGAATGAGCAGTTCTTC | CASLSGNEQFF
TRBJ1-5 | . | TRBV29-1 | few | 12 | TGCAGCGTTGGAGGCAGGGATCAGCCCCAGCATTTT | CSVGGRDQPQHF
TRBJ2-2 | . | TRBV9 | few | 15 | TGTGCCAGCAGCTCCGGCCTAGCTAGCACCGGGGAGCTGTTTTTT | CASSSGLASTGELFF
TRBJ2-5 | TRBD2 | TRBV6-2/TRBV6-3 | few | 17 | TGTGCCAGCAGTATCCGGACTAGCGGGGGGGATCGAGAGACCCAGTACTTC | CASSIRTSGGDRETQYF